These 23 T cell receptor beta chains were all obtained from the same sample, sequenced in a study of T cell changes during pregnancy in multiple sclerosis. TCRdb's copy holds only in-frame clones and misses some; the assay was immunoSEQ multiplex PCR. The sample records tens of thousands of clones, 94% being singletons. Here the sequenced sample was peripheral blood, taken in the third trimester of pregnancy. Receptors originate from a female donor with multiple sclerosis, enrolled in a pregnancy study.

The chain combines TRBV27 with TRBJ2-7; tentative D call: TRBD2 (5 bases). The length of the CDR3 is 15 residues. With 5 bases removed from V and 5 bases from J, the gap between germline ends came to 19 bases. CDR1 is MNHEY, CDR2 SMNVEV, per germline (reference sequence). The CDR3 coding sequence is TGTGCCAGCAGTCAACTATCCGGGATGCCTCACGAGCAGTACTTC. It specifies CASSQLSGMPHEQYF.

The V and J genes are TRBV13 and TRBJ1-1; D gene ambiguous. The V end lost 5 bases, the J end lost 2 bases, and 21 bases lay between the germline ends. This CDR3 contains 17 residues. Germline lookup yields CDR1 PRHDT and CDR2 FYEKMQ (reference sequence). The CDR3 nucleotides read TGTGCCAGCAGCCCTACCGAGGGAGTAGAGACTAACACTGAAGCTTTCTTT. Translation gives CASSPTEGVETNTEAFF.

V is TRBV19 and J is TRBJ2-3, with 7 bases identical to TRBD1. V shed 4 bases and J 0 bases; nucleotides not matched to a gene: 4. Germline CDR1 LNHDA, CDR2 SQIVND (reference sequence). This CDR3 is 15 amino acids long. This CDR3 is CASSTRDSSTDTQYF. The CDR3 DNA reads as TGTGCCAGTAGTACTAGGGACAGTAGCACAGATACGCAGTATTTT.

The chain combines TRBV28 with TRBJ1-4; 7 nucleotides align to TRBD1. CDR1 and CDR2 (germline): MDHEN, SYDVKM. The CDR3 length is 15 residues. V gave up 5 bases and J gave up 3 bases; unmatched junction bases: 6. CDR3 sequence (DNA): TGTGCCAGCAGTAAGACAGGGAAGGCTAATGAAAAACTGTTTTTT. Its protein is CASSKTGKANEKLFF.

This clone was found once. CDR3 residues: CASSGGRTEAFF. The CDR3 DNA reads as TGTGCCAGCAGCGGGGGTAGAACTGAAGCTTTCTTT. The chain has TRBV27 and TRBJ1-1; D is possibly TRBD1 (5 bases). The V end lost 6 bases, the J end lost 5 bases, and 10 bases lay between the germline ends. Germline loops: CDR1 MNHEY, CDR2 SMNVEV (reference sequence). The CDR3 spans 12 residues.

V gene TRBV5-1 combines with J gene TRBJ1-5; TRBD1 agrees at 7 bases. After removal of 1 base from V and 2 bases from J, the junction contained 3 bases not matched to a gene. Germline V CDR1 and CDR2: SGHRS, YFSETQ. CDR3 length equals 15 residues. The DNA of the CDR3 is TGCGCCAGCAGCTTGACCGGGACAGGCAATCAGCCCCAGCATTTT. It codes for CASSLTGTGNQPQHF.

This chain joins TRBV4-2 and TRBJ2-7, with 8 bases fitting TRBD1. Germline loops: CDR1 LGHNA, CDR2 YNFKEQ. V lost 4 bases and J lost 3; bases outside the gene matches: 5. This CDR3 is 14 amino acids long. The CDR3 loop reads CASSPRGQGYEQYF. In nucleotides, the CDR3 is TGTGCCAGCAGCCCCCGAGGACAGGGCTACGAGCAGTACTTC.

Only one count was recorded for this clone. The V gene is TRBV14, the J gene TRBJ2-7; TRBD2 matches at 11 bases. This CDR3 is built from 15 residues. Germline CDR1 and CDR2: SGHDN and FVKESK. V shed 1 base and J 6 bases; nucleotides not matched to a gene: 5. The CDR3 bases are TGTGCCAGCAGCCAAGTAGCGGGGGGGTTTTTCGAGCAGTACTTC. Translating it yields CASSQVAGGFFEQYF.

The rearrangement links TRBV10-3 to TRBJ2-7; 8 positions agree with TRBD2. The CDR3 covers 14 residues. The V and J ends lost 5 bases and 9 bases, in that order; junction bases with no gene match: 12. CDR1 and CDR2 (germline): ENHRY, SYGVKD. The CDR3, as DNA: TGTGCCATCAGTCCAGCCGGGGGGGGCGGATGGCAGTACTTC. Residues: CAISPAGGGGWQYF.

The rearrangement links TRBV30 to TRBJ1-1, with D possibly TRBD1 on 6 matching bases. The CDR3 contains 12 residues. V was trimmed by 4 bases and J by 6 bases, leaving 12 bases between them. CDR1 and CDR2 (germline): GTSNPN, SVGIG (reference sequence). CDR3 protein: CAWKRGSPEAFF. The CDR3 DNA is TGTGCCTGGAAGAGGGGGAGCCCTGAAGCTTTCTTT.

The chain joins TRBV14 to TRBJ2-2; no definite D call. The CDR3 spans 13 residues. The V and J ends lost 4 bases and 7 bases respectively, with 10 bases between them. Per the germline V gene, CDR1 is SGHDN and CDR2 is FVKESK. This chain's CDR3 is CASSPSVIGELFF. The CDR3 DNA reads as TGTGCCAGCAGCCCTTCGGTGATCGGGGAGCTGTTTTTT.

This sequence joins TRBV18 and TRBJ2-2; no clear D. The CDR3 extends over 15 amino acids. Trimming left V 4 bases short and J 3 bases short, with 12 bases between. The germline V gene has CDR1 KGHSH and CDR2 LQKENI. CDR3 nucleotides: TGTGCCAGCTCACTGCTCTCACTGGACACCGGGGAGCTGTTTTTT. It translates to CASSLLSLDTGELFF.

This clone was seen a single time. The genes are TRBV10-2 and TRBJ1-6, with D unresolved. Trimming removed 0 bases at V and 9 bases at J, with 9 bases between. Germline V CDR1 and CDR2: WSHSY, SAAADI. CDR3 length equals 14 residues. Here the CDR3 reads CASSESSGGSPLHF. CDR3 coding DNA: TGCGCCAGCAGTGAGTCGAGCGGTGGTTCACCCCTCCACTTT.

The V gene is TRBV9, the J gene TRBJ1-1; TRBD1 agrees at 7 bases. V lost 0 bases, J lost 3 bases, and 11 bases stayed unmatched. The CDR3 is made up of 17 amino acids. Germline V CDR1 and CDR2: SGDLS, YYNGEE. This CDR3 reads CASSVDPETGIDTEAFF. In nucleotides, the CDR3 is TGTGCCAGCAGCGTAGACCCAGAGACAGGGATCGACACTGAAGCTTTCTTT.

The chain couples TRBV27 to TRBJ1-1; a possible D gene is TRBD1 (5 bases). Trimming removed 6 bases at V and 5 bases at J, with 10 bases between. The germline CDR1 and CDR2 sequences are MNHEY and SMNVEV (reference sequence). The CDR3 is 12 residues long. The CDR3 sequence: CASRKGYTEAFF. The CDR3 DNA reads TGTGCCAGCAGGAAGGGGTATACTGAAGCTTTCTTT.

The CDR3 bases are TGTGCCAGCTCCCAGGGGGCATATGAGCAGTTCTTC. Its translation is CASSQGAYEQFF. V usage is TRBV27 and J usage is TRBJ2-1, with 8 bases fitting TRBD1. The CDR3 totals 12 residues. CDR1 and CDR2 (germline): MNHEY, SMNVEV (reference sequence). The junction had 5 bases not matched to a gene; V was cut back by 8 bases and J by 8 bases.

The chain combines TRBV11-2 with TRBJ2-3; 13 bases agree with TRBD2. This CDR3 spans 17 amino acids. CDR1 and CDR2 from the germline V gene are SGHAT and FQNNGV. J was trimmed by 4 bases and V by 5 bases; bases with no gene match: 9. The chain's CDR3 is CASSRLTSGGSADTQYF. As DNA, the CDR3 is TGTGCCAGCAGCCGACTGACTAGCGGGGGGAGTGCAGATACGCAGTATTTT. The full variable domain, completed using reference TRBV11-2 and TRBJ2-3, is EAGVAQSPRYKIIEKRQSVAFWCNPISGHATLYWYQQILGQGPKLLIQFQNNGVVDDSQLPKDRFSAERLKGVDSTLKIQPAKLEDSAVYLCASSRLTSGGSADTQYFGPGTRLTVL.

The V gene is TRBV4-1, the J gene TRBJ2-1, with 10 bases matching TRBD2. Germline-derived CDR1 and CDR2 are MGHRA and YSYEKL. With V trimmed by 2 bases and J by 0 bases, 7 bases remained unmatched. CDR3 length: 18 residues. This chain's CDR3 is CASSQWLAGAGSYNEQFF. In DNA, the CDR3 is TGCGCCAGCAGCCAATGGCTAGCGGGGGCCGGCTCCTACAATGAGCAGTTCTTC.

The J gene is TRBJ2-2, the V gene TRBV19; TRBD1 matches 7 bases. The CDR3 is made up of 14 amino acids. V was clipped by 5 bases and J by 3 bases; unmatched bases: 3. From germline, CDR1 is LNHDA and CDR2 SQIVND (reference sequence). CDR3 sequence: CASSPGGYTGELFF. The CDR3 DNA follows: TGTGCCAGTAGTCCAGGGGGATACACCGGGGAGCTGTTTTTT.

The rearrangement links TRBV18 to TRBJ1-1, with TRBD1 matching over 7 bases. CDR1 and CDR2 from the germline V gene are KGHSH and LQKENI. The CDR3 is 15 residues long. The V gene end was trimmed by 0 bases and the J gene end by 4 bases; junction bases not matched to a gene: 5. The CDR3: CASSPPLQGSTEAFF. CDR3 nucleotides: TGTGCCAGCTCACCACCTCTACAGGGGAGCACTGAAGCTTTCTTT.

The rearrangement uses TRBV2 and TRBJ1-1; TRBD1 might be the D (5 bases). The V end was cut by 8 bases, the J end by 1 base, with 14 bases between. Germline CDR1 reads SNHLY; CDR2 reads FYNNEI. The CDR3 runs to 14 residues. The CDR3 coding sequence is TGTGCCAGCTCGAGCAGGGCCCAGAACACTGAAGCTTTCTTT. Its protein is CASSSRAQNTEAFF.

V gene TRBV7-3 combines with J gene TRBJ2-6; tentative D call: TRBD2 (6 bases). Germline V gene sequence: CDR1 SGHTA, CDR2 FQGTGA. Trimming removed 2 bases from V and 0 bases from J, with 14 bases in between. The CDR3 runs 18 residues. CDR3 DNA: TGTGCCAGCAGCTTATCAACGGGACTCGGCTCTGGGGCCAACGTCCTGACTTTC. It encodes CASSLSTGLGSGANVLTF.

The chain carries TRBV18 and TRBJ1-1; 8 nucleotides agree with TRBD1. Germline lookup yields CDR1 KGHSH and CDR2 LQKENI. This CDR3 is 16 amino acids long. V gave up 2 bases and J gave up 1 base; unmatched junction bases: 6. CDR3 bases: TGTGCCAGCTCACCAATCATGGACAGGGCGAACACTGAAGCTTTCTTT. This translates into CASSPIMDRANTEAFF.